This T cell receptor (beta chain) was profiled in a study of blood T cell repertoires in COVID-19. This CDR3 contains 17 residues. Trimming cost V 6 bases and J 4 bases, with 22 bases left between them. Germline V gives CDR1 SNHLY, CDR2 FYNNEI. The method was immunoSEQ multiplex PCR; TCRdb's version includes in-frame clones alone and lacks a portion of them. The repertoire holds roughly 140,000 clones, over 80% seen once, with approximately 11% in the top ten. Sequences were obtained from peripheral blood. The sequence derives from an elderly woman with acute or convalescent COVID-19. V gene TRBV2 combines with J gene TRBJ1-5; tentative D call: TRBD1 (6 bases). CDR3 bases: TGTGCCAGCAGCCCCTCCGGGATCTTGGGGGCTAATCAGCCCCAGCATTTT. Protein sequence: CASSPSGILGANQPQHF. Together with reference TRBV2 and TRBJ1-5, the CDR3 gives the full variable domain: EPEVTQTPSHQVTQMGQEVILRCVPISNHLYFYWYRQILGQKVEFLVSFYNNEISEKSEIFDDQFSVERPDGSNFTLKIRSTKLEDSAMYFCASSPSGILGANQPQHFGDGTRLSIL.